This T cell receptor (beta chain) was identified during a study of T cell changes during pregnancy in multiple sclerosis. A note on this clone: Other DNA sequences from this sample encode an identical CDR3 as well.

The table came from immunoSEQ multiplex PCR; TCRdb's copy has only in-frame clones and leaves some out. The table records approximately 30,000 clones, roughly nine tenths of them present only once. CDR1 and CDR2 (germline): LNHDA, SQIVND (reference sequence). Trimming took off 5 bases at V and 0 bases at J, with 11 bases between the two ends. The CDR3 contains 15 residues. The receptor was derived from a female donor with multiple sclerosis, enrolled in a pregnancy study. This sequence joins TRBV19 and TRBJ1-5, with D maybe TRBD1 (5 bases). This sample comprised CD8+ T cells from peripheral blood mononuclear cells, obtained in the first trimester of pregnancy. The CDR3 loop reads CASSPYGHSNQPQHF. The CDR3, as DNA: TGTGCCAGTAGTCCCTATGGACATAGCAATCAGCCCCAGCATTTT.